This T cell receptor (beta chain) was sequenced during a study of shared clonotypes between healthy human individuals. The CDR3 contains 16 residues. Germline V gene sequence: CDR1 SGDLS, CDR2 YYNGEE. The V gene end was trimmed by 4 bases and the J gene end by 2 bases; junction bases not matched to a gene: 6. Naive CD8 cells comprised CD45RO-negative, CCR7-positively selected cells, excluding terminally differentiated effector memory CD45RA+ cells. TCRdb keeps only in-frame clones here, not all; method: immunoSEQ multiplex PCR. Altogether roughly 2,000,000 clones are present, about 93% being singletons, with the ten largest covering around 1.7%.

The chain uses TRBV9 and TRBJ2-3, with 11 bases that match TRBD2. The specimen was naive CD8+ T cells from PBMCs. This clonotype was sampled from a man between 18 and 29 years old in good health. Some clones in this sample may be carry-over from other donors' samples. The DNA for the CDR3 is TGTGCCAGCAGCCCGATGGGACTAGCGGACACAGATACGCAGTATTTT. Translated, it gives CASSPMGLADTDTQYF.